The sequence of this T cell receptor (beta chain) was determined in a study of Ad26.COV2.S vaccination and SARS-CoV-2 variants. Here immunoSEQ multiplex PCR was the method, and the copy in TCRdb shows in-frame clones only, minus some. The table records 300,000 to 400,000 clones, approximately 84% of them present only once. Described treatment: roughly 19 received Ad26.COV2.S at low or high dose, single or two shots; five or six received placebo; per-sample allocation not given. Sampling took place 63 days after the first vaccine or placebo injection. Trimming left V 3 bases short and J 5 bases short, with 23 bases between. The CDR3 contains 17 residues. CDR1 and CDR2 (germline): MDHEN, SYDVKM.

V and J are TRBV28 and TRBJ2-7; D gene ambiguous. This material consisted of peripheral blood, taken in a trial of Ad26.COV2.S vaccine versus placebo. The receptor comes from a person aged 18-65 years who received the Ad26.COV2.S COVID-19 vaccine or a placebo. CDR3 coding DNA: TGTGCCAGCAGTTTTTCGATTAGGAAAACCTCAGGCCACGAGCAGTACTTC. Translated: CASSFSIRKTSGHEQYF. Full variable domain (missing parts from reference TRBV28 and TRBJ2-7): DVKVTQSSRYLVKRTGEKVFLECVQDMDHENMFWYRQDPGLGLRLIYFSYDVKMKEKGDIPEGYSVSREKKERFSLILESASTNQTSMYLCASSFSIRKTSGHEQYFGPGTRLTVT.